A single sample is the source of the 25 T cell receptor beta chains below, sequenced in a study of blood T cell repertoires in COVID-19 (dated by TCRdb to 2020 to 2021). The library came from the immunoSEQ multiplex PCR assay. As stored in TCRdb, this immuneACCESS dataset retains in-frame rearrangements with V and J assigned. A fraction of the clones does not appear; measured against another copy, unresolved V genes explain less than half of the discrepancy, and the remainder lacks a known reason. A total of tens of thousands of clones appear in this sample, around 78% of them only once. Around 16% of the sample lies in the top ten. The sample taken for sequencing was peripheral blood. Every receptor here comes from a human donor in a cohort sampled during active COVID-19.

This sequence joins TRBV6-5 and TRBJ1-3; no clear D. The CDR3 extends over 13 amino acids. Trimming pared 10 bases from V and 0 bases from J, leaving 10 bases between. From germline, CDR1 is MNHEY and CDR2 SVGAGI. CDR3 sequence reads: CATRELSGNTIYF. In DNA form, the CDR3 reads TGTGCCACCAGAGAGCTCTCTGGAAACACCATATATTTT.

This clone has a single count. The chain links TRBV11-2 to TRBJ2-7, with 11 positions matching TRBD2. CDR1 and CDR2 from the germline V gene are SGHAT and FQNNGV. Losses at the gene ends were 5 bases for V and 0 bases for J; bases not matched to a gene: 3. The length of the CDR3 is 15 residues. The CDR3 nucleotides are TGTGCCAGCAGCGCGACTAGCGGGAACTCCTACGAGCAGTACTTC. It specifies CASSATSGNSYEQYF.

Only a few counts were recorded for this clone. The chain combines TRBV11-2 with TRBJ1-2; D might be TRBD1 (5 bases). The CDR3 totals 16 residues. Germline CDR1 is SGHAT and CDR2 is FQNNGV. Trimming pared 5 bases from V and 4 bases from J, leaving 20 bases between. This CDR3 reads CASSTFLTTGAYGYTF. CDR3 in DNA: TGTGCCAGCAGCACTTTTCTGACCACTGGGGCCTATGGCTACACCTTC. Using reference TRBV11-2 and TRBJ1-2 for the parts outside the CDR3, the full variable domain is EAGVAQSPRYKIIEKRQSVAFWCNPISGHATLYWYQQILGQGPKLLIQFQNNGVVDDSQLPKDRFSAERLKGVDSTLKIQPAKLEDSAVYLCASSTFLTTGAYGYTFGSGTRLTVV.

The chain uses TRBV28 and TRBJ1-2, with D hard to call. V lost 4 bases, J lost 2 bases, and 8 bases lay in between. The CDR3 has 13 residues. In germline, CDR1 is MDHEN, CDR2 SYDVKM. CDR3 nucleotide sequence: TGTGCCAGCAGTTCGGCGGGGAACTATGGCTACACCTTC. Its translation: CASSSAGNYGYTF.

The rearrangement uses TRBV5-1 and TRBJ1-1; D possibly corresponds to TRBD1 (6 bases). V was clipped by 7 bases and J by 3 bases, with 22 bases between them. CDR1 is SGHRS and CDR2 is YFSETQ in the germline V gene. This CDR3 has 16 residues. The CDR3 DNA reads TGCGCCAGCCGGACAGTGGGCGAGGTGTATGACACTGAAGCTTTCTTT. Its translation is CASRTVGEVYDTEAFF.

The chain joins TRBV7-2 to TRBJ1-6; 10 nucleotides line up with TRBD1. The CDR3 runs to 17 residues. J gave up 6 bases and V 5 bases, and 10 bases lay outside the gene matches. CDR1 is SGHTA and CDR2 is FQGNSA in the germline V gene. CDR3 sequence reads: CASSMGQGPPTNSPLHF. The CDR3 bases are TGTGCCAGCAGCATGGGACAGGGGCCACCAACTAATTCACCCCTCCACTTT.

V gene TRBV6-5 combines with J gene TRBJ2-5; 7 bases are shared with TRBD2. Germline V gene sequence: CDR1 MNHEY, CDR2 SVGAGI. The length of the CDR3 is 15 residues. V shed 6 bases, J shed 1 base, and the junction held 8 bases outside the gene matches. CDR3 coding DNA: TGTGCCAGCAGCCTCGAGCGCGGGAGCCAAGAGACCCAGTACTTC. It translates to CASSLERGSQETQYF.

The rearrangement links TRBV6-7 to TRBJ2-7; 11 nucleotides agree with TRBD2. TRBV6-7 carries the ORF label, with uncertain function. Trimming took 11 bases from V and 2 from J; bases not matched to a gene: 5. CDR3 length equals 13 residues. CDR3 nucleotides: TGTGCCGGACTAGCGGGCGTCACCTACGAGCAGTACTTC. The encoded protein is CAGLAGVTYEQYF.

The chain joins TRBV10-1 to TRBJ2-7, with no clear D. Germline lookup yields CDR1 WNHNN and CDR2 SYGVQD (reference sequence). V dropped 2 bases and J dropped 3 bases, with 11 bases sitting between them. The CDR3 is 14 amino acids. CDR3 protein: CASSERDNFYEQYF. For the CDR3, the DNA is TGCGCCAGCAGTGAGCGAGACAACTTCTACGAGCAGTACTTC.

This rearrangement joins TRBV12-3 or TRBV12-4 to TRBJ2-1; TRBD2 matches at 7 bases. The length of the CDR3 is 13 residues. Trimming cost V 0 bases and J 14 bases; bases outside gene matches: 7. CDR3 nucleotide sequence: TGTGCCAGCAGTTTAGCGCTAGGCGGGAGTAAGTTCTTC. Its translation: CASSLALGGSKFF.

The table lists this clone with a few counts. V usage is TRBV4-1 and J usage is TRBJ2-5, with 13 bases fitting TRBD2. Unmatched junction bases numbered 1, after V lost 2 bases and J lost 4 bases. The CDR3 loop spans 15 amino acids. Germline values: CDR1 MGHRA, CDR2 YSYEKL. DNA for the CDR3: TGCGCCAGCAGCCAAAGACTAGCGGGAGGAGAGACCCAGTACTTC. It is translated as CASSQRLAGGETQYF.

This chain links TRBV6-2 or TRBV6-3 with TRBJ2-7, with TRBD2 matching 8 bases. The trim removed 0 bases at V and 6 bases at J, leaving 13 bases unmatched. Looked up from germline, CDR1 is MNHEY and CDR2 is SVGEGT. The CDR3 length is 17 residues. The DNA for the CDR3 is TGTGCCAGCAGTTACTCCGTCCTTCGCGCGGGAGGAAGCGAGCAGTACTTC. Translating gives CASSYSVLRAGGSEQYF.

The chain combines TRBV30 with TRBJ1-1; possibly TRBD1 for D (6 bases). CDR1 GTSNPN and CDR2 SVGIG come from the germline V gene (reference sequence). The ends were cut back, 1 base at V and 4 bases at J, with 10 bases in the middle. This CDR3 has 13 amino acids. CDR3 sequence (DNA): TGTGCCTGGAGTGGCCCAGGGGTCACTGAAGCTTTCTTT. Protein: CAWSGPGVTEAFF.

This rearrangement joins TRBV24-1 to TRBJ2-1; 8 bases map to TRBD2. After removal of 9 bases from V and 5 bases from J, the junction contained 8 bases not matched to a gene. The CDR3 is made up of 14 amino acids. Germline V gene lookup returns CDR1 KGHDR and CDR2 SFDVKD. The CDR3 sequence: CATWGGSGDNEQFF. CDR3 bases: TGTGCCACCTGGGGGGGTAGCGGGGACAATGAGCAGTTCTTC.

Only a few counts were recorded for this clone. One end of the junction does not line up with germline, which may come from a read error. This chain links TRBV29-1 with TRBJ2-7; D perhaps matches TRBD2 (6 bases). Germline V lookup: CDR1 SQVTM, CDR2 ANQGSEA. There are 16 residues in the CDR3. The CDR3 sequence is CLRGSRFPDRYYEQYF. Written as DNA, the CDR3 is TGTTTACGGGGGTCAAGGTTCCCTGATCGCTATTACGAGCAGTACTTC.

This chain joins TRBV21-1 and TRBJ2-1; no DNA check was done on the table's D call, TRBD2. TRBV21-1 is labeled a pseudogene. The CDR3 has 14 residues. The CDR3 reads CASRLAGVCNEQFF. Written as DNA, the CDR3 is TGTGCCAGCCGACTAGCGGGAGTATGCAATGAGCAGTTCTTC.

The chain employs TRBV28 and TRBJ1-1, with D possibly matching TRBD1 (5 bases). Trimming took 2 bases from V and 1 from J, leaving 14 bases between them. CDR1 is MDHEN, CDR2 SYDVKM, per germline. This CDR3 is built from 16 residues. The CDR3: CASSLSGVRGNTEAFF. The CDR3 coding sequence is TGTGCCAGCAGTTTAAGCGGGGTAAGGGGGAACACTGAAGCTTTCTTT.

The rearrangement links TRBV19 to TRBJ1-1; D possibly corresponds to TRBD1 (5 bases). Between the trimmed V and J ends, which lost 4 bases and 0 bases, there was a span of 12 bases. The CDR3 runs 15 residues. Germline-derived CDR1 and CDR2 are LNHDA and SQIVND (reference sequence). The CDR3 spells CASSSGHPLNTEAFF. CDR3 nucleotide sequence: TGTGCCAGTAGTAGCGGACACCCTTTGAACACTGAAGCTTTCTTT.

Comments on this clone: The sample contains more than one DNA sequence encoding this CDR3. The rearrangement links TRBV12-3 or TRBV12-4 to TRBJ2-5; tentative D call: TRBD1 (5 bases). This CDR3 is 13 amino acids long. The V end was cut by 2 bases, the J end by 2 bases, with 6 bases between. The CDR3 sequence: CASSLNRQETQYF. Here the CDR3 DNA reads TGTGCCAGCAGTTTAAACAGGCAAGAGACCCAGTACTTC.

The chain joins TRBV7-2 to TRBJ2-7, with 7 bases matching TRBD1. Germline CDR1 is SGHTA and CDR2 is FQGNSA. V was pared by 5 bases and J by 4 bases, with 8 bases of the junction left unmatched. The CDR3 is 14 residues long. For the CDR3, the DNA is TGTGCCAGCAGCACAGGGGTCCGGAATTACGAGCAGTACTTC. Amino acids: CASSTGVRNYEQYF.

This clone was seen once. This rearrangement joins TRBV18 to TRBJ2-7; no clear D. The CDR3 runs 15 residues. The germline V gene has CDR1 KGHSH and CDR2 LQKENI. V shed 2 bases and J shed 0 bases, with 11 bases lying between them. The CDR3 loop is CASSPFLQDSYEQYF. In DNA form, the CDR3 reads TGTGCCAGCTCACCATTTCTGCAGGACTCCTACGAGCAGTACTTC.

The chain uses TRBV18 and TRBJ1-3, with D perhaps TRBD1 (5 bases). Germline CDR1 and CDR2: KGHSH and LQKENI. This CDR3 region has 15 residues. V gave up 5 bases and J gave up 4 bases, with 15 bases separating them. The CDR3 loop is CASSSVRVSGNTIYF. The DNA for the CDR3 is TGTGCCAGCTCATCAGTCAGGGTGTCCGGAAACACCATATATTTT.

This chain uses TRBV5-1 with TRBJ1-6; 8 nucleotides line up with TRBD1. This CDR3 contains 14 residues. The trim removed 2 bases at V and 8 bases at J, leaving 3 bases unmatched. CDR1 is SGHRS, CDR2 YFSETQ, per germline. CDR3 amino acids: CASSFRGLDSPLHF. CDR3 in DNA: TGCGCCAGCAGCTTCAGGGGGCTGGATTCACCCCTCCACTTT.

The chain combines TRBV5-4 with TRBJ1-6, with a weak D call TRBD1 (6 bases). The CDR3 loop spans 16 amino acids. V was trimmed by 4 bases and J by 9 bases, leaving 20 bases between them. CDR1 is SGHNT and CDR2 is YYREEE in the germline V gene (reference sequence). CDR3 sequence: CASSEGGSRLTSPLHF. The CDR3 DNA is TGTGCCAGCAGCGAAGGGGGTTCCCGGTTAACTTCACCCCTCCACTTT.

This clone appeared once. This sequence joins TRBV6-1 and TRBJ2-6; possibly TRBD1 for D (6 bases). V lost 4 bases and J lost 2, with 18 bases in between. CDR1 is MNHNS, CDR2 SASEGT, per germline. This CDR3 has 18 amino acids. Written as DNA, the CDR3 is TGTGCCAGCAGTGTTCGGACAGAGAACGAGGCTGGGGCCAACGTCCTGACTTTC. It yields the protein CASSVRTENEAGANVLTF.